The rows below give T cell receptor beta chains drawn from one sample of a study of cytomegalovirus exposure and HLA in healthy donors. Method: immunoSEQ multiplex PCR; TCRdb's copy keeps in-frame clones and lacks some. Here the sample spans more than 200,000 clones, about nine tenths being singletons. Input material: PBMCs. These receptors all stem from a woman under 40 in good health and CMV-seronegative. Both conserved end residues are part of each CDR3. The D gene is left open where the match is weak. Expanded clones get a size class; other rows say once, few or many, or leave the size out.

j_call d_call clone_size v_call cdr3_aa cdr3_nt
TRBJ2-2 TRBD1 - TRBV23-1 CASPHGRGPNTGELFF TGCGCCAGCCCCCATGGCAGGGGGCCGAACACCGGGGAGCTGTTTTTT
TRBJ2-7 - - TRBV6-1 CASSDLGSPHEQYF TGTGCCAGCAGTGATCTGGGATCACCTCACGAGCAGTACTTC
TRBJ2-7 - once TRBV9 CASSPQSGALVAEQYF TGTGCCAGCAGCCCTCAGTCAGGCGCGCTCGTGGCAGAGCAGTACTTC
TRBJ2-6 TRBD1 - TRBV5-1 CASSLGQGVSGANVLTF TGCGCCAGCAGCTTGGGACAGGGGGTATCTGGGGCCAACGTCCTGACTTTC
TRBJ2-7 - - TRBV5-6 CASSYNSAYEQYF TGTGCCAGCAGCTATAACTCCGCCTACGAGCAGTACTTC
TRBJ1-4 TRBD1 - TRBV28 CASSLGPWQGGLNEKLFF TGTGCCAGCAGTTTAGGCCCCTGGCAGGGGGGGCTTAATGAAAAACTGTTTTTT
TRBJ1-1 - - TRBV7-3 CASSLMMNTEAFF TGTGCCAGCAGCTTAATGATGAACACTGAAGCTTTCTTT
TRBJ2-1 - - TRBV27 CASSLSGRGMFF TGTGCCAGCAGTTTATCAGGCAGGGGTATGTTCTTC
TRBJ2-7 - - TRBV6-1 CASSEVGYEQYF TGTGCCAGCAGTGAGGTTGGTTACGAGCAGTACTTC
TRBJ2-2 TRBD2 - TRBV5-1 CASSLITSGKNTGELFF TGCGCCAGCAGCTTGATCACTAGCGGGAAGAACACCGGGGAGCTGTTTTTT
TRBJ1-4 TRBD1 - TRBV28 CASSSLGQAGDEKLFF TGTGCCAGCAGCAGCCTGGGACAGGCCGGGGATGAAAAACTGTTTTTT
TRBJ1-1 - - TRBV6-1 CASSDPSERAFF TGTGCCAGCAGTGATCCTTCAGAGAGGGCTTTCTTT
TRBJ2-3 - - TRBV4-1 CASSQDLAYTDTQYF TGCGCCAGCAGCCAAGATCTTGCGTATACAGATACGCAGTATTTT
TRBJ1-3 - - TRBV28 CASSLAFSGNTIYF TGTGCCAGCAGCCTCGCCTTCTCTGGAAACACCATATATTTT
TRBJ2-1 TRBD2 - TRBV27 CASSLSGHPYNEQFF TGTGCCAGCAGCCTTAGCGGGCATCCTTACAATGAGCAGTTCTTC
TRBJ2-1 TRBD2 - TRBV11-3 CASSLGSGGLYNEQFF TGTGCCAGCAGCTTAGGCTCGGGAGGACTCTACAATGAGCAGTTCTTC
TRBJ2-7 TRBD2 - TRBV7-6 CASSNGLAGEQYF TGTGCCAGCAGCAATGGACTAGCGGGCGAGCAGTACTTC
TRBJ2-1 TRBD2 - TRBV6-5 CASRSGLAGGLEQFF TGTGCCAGCCGAAGTGGGCTAGCGGGAGGGCTGGAGCAGTTCTTC
TRBJ1-2 - - TRBV28 CASSFSFGAANYGYTF TGTGCCAGCAGTTTCTCTTTTGGAGCTGCTAACTATGGCTACACCTTC
TRBJ2-3 - - TRBV11-2 CANDRRINTDTQYF TGTGCCAACGACAGGAGAATTAACACAGATACGCAGTATTTT
TRBJ2-1 TRBD2 - TRBV25-1 CASSEGLAGVYNEQFF TGTGCCAGCAGTGAGGGATTAGCGGGAGTTTACAATGAGCAGTTCTTC
TRBJ1-2 - - TRBV7-2 CASSFRTDNPYGYTF TGTGCCAGCAGCTTCCGGACGGATAACCCCTATGGCTACACCTTC
TRBJ2-7 TRBD1 - TRBV28 CASRPPGQLYEQYF TGTGCCAGCAGACCCCCGGGACAGCTCTACGAGCAGTACTTC
TRBJ2-7 - few TRBV20-1 CSARGQYEQYF TGCAGTGCTAGAGGGCAGTACGAGCAGTACTTC
TRBJ2-7 - - TRBV28 CASRLGGVEQYF TGTGCCAGCAGGCTCGGTGGGGTCGAGCAGTACTTC
TRBJ2-5 TRBD1 - TRBV6-5 CASSSTGSDGETQYF TGTGCCAGCAGCTCGACAGGGTCGGACGGGGAGACCCAGTACTTC
TRBJ2-2 - - TRBV6-5 CASSYSSTNTGELFF TGTGCCAGCAGTTACTCATCAACGAACACCGGGGAGCTGTTTTTT
TRBJ1-5 TRBD1 - TRBV28 CASSLTGAYSNQPQHF TGTGCCAGCAGTTTGACAGGGGCCTATAGCAATCAGCCCCAGCATTTT
TRBJ2-7 - - TRBV10-3 CAISESSTGLAYEQYF TGTGCCATCAGTGAGTCGTCAACTGGTCTGGCCTACGAGCAGTACTTC
TRBJ1-5 - - TRBV9 CASSVGGASNQPQHF TGTGCCAGCAGCGTAGGGGGGGCGAGCAATCAGCCCCAGCATTTT
TRBJ2-7 - - TRBV5-1 CASSAKVPSYEQYF TGCGCCAGCAGCGCTAAAGTACCCTCTTACGAGCAGTACTTC
TRBJ2-1 - - TRBV11-3 CASSSRGGERENNEQFF TGTGCCAGCAGCTCTCGAGGGGGGGAGCGAGAAAACAATGAGCAGTTCTTC
TRBJ1-3 TRBD1 - TRBV29-1 CSVVDPQGAGNTIYF TGCAGCGTTGTAGACCCGCAGGGGGCTGGAAACACCATATATTTT
TRBJ1-5 - few TRBV19 CATHPGGRNQPQHF TGTGCCACCCACCCCGGGGGGAGGAATCAGCCCCAGCATTTT
TRBJ2-1 TRBD2 - TRBV29-1 CSVRLASYNEQFF TGCAGCGTCCGACTAGCCTCCTACAATGAGCAGTTCTTC
TRBJ2-7 TRBD2 - TRBV9 CASSTRPGLGYEQYF TGTGCCAGCAGCACACGACCGGGACTAGGGTACGAGCAGTACTTC
TRBJ2-5 - - TRBV5-5 CASSLTGGLETQYF TGTGCCAGCAGCTTGACAGGAGGTCTGGAGACCCAGTACTTC
TRBJ2-1 TRBD2 - TRBV7-9 CASSPLTSGRTHEQFF TGTGCCAGCAGCCCGCTGACTAGCGGGAGAACCCATGAGCAGTTCTTC
TRBJ2-6 - - TRBV11-3 CASSPRRSGANVLTF TGTGCCAGCAGCCCCCGGCGCTCTGGGGCCAACGTCCTGACTTTC
TRBJ2-7 TRBD2 - TRBV4-1 CASSQAGTSRYEQYF TGCGCCAGCAGCCAAGCCGGGACTAGCAGATATGAGCAGTACTTC
TRBJ2-2 TRBD2 - TRBV9 CASSVVSTSVGELFF TGTGCCAGCAGCGTAGTCTCCACTAGCGTCGGGGAGCTGTTTTTT
TRBJ2-7 - - TRBV6-6 CASLDSNSYEQYF TGTGCCAGCCTAGATTCTAACTCCTACGAGCAGTACTTC
TRBJ2-2 - once TRBV5-1 CASSWGTTGELFF TGCGCCAGCAGCTGGGGTACGACCGGGGAGCTGTTTTTT
TRBJ2-1 - - TRBV11-3 CASSGAAMALTYNEQFF TGTGCCAGCTCAGGGGCGGCGATGGCCTTGACCTACAATGAGCAGTTCTTC
TRBJ2-7 TRBD2 - TRBV28 CASSNSGLAMYEQYF TGTGCCAGCAGCAACTCGGGACTAGCGATGTACGAGCAGTACTTC
TRBJ2-2 - - TRBV6-1 CASSEAWDTGELFF TGTGCCAGCAGTGAAGCTTGGGACACCGGGGAGCTGTTTTTT
TRBJ2-7 TRBD2 - TRBV11-2 CASSSSGRGWTGEQYF TGTGCCAGCAGCAGTAGCGGGAGAGGTTGGACTGGCGAGCAGTACTTC
TRBJ2-6 - once TRBV6-1 CASSERGPGANVLTF TGTGCCAGCAGTGAACGGGGTCCTGGGGCCAACGTCCTGACTTTC
TRBJ1-3 - few TRBV4-1 CASSQGPVSGNTIYF TGCGCCAGCAGCCAAGGGCCAGTCTCTGGAAACACCATATATTTT
TRBJ1-2 TRBD1 - TRBV19 CASSIGFKDRGGGYTF TGTGCCAGTAGTATTGGCTTCAAAGACAGGGGAGGTGGCTACACCTTC
TRBJ2-7 - - TRBV11-3 CASSTSAYPNSVLFYEQYF TGTGCCAGCAGCACCTCGGCCTACCCTAACTCGGTCCTTTTCTACGAGCAGTACTTC
TRBJ1-2 - - TRBV7-2 CASSPETGRFSGGYTF TGTGCCAGCAGCCCCGAGACAGGCCGATTCAGTGGGGGCTACACCTTC
TRBJ2-5 TRBD1 - TRBV7-2 CASRIVGTDIKETQYF TGTGCCAGCAGAATAGTTGGGACAGATATTAAAGAGACCCAGTACTTC
TRBJ2-5 TRBD2 - TRBV4-3 CASSQVRASGSPRQETQYF TGCGCCAGCAGCCAAGTTAGGGCTAGCGGGAGCCCACGGCAAGAGACCCAGTACTTC
TRBJ2-1 TRBD2 - TRBV28 CASSSSPGLAEYNEQFF TGTGCCAGCAGTTCTTCTCCGGGACTAGCGGAATACAATGAGCAGTTCTTC